What follows are 27 T cell receptor beta chains derived from one specimen sequenced in a study of OX40 agonist ivuxolimab in advanced cancers. Only in-frame clones appear in the TCRdb table, and some are missing; sequencing was by immunoSEQ multiplex PCR. Here the sample spans tens of thousands of clones, 88% being singletons. This sample comprised CD4+ or CD8+ T cells sorted from blood, obtained in a trial of the OX40 agonist ivuxolimab. These receptor sequences come from an adult with an advanced solid tumor such as melanoma, head and neck, liver or kidney cancer.

This clone was counted once. This chain links TRBV7-2 with TRBJ2-6, with D uncertain. V was cut by 4 bases and J by 2 bases, with 9 bases left in between. Germline lookup yields CDR1 SGHTA and CDR2 FQGNSA. There are 15 residues in the CDR3. The CDR3, as DNA: TGTGCCAGCAGCTCACCGTCGACTGGGGCCAACGTCCTGACTTTC. It specifies CASSSPSTGANVLTF.

The chain combines TRBV7-8 with TRBJ2-5; 10 bases match TRBD1. The germline CDR1 and CDR2 sequences are SGHVS and FQNEAQ. This CDR3 is built from 13 residues. V dropped 8 bases and J dropped 4; count of bases not matched to a gene: 4. The CDR3 DNA is TGTGCCAGCGGGGGACAGGGGATAGAGACCCAGTACTTC. It yields the protein CASGGQGIETQYF.

The chain combines TRBV19 with TRBJ1-5, with D uncertain. Germline V lookup: CDR1 LNHDA, CDR2 SQIVND (reference sequence). V lost 7 bases and J lost 0, with 4 bases in between. This CDR3 is built from 12 residues. CDR3 sequence reads: CASTDSNQPQHF. For the CDR3, the DNA is TGTGCCAGTACAGATAGCAATCAGCCCCAGCATTTT. The full variable domain, in which reference TRBV19 and TRBJ1-5 provide the parts outside the CDR3, is DGGITQSPKYLFRKEGQNVTLSCEQNLNHDAMYWYRQDPGQGLRLIYYSQIVNDFQKGDIAEGYSVSREKKESFPLTVTSAQKNPTAFYLCASTDSNQPQHFGDGTRLSIL.

The chain employs TRBV19 and TRBJ2-1, with D perhaps TRBD2 (6 bases). The CDR3 runs 17 residues. CDR1 and CDR2 (germline): LNHDA, SQIVND (reference sequence). Trimming pared 5 bases from V and 1 base from J, leaving 18 bases between. The DNA for the CDR3 is TGTGCCAGTAGTTGGAGGGATACTCCTCAATCCTACAATGAGCAGTTCTTC. Protein: CASSWRDTPQSYNEQFF.

CDR3 loop: CASSLVGTGFSMNSPLHF. CDR3 sequence (DNA): TGTGCCAGCAGCTTAGTCGGGACAGGGTTTTCAATGAATTCACCCCTCCACTTT. This chain links TRBV7-8 with TRBJ1-6; TRBD1 aligns across 9 bases. V was clipped by 1 base and J by 7 bases; unmatched bases: 11. CDR3 size: 18 residues. Germline CDR1 reads SGHVS; CDR2 reads FQNEAQ.

This chain uses TRBV20-1 with TRBJ1-1; D unresolved. Germline V gives CDR1 DFQATT, CDR2 SNEGSKA (reference sequence). V lost 5 bases and J 5 bases, leaving 9 bases between the germline ends. This CDR3 is built from 11 residues. The CDR3 loop is CSAGSGTEAFF. Here the CDR3 DNA reads TGCAGTGCTGGGTCTGGGACTGAAGCTTTCTTT.

This clone has a handful of counts. This chain uses TRBV19 with TRBJ1-2, with D unclear. The CDR3 contains 12 residues. V lost 4 bases to trimming and J lost 4 bases, with 7 bases between them. Germline V gene lookup returns CDR1 LNHDA and CDR2 SQIVND (reference sequence). The CDR3 DNA is TGTGCCAGTAGTAGCAGCATCTATGGCTACACCTTC. It translates to CASSSSIYGYTF. Together with reference TRBV19 and TRBJ1-2, the CDR3 gives the full variable domain: DGGITQSPKYLFRKEGQNVTLSCEQNLNHDAMYWYRQDPGQGLRLIYYSQIVNDFQKGDIAEGYSVSREKKESFPLTVTSAQKNPTAFYLCASSSSIYGYTFGSGTRLTVV.

The chain has TRBV10-3 and TRBJ1-5, with unresolved D. The length of the CDR3 is 13 residues. Trimming cost V 3 bases and J 7 bases, with 10 bases left between them. Germline CDR1 is ENHRY and CDR2 is SYGVKD. CDR3 sequence (DNA): TGTGCCATCAGTGACCGGGGAGGACAGCCCCAGCATTTT. Translating gives CAISDRGGQPQHF.

This clone was seen a few times. The chain uses TRBV5-4 and TRBJ2-3; TRBD1 or TRBD2 may be the D gene (7 bases each). Germline CDR1 is SGHNT and CDR2 is YYREEE (reference sequence). The V and J ends lost 4 bases and 5 bases respectively, with 14 bases between them. The CDR3 extends over 14 amino acids. The DNA for the CDR3 is TGTGCCAGCAGCCCAGACAGGGAGGGAGATACGCAGTATTTT. This encodes CASSPDREGDTQYF. The whole variable domain, remainder taken from reference TRBV5-4 and TRBJ2-3, is ETGVTQSPTHLIKTRGQQVTLRCSSQSGHNTVSWYQQALGQGPQFIFQYYREEENGRGNFPPRFSGLQFPNYSSELNVNALELDDSALYLCASSPDREGDTQYFGPGTRLTVL.

V usage is TRBV5-4 and J usage is TRBJ2-3, with D unclear. Per the germline V gene, CDR1 is SGHNT and CDR2 is YYREEE (reference sequence). The V end lost 1 base, the J end lost 2 bases, and 8 bases lay between the germline ends. The CDR3 contains 14 residues. This CDR3 is CASSLKADTDTQYF. The CDR3 DNA sequence: TGTGCCAGCAGCTTGAAGGCAGACACAGATACGCAGTATTTT. The full variable domain, in which reference TRBV5-4 and TRBJ2-3 provide the parts outside the CDR3, is ETGVTQSPTHLIKTRGQQVTLRCSSQSGHNTVSWYQQALGQGPQFIFQYYREEENGRGNFPPRFSGLQFPNYSSELNVNALELDDSALYLCASSLKADTDTQYFGPGTRLTVL.

This chain links TRBV7-2 with TRBJ2-1; possibly TRBD1 for D (6 bases). There are 11 residues in the CDR3. V shed 8 bases and J shed 9 bases, with 11 bases lying between them. Germline V lookup: CDR1 SGHTA, CDR2 FQGNSA. The CDR3 nucleotides are TGTGCCAGCGGGGCAGGGGCTGAGCAGTTCTTC. This encodes CASGAGAEQFF.

This chain uses TRBV29-1 with TRBJ2-3; D is unclear. Trimming took off 5 bases at V and 2 bases at J, with 5 bases between the two ends. Germline V gives CDR1 SQVTM, CDR2 ANQGSEA. The CDR3 is made up of 11 amino acids. In DNA, the CDR3 is TGCAGCGTTAAGGTCACAGATACGCAGTATTTT. It translates to CSVKVTDTQYF.

About this clone itself: At one boundary the junction diverges from the germline segment, which might be a read error. J is TRBJ2-5 and V is TRBV7-7, with D uncertain. This CDR3 spans 12 amino acids. The germline CDR1 and CDR2 sequences are SSHAT and FNYEAQ (reference sequence). This CDR3 reads CASSPYPETQYF. The CDR3 DNA is TGTGCTAGCAGCCCATACCCAGAGACCCAGTACTTC.

The chain's CDR3 is CASSLQTGTGQPQHF. As DNA, the CDR3 is TGTGCCAGCAGCTTACAGACAGGGACGGGTCAGCCCCAGCATTTT. This rearrangement joins TRBV7-2 to TRBJ1-5; 7 bases map to TRBD1. V was pared by 2 bases and J by 6 bases, with 7 bases of the junction left unmatched. Germline-derived CDR1 and CDR2 are SGHTA and FQGNSA. The CDR3 is made up of 15 amino acids.

The chain joins TRBV5-4 to TRBJ2-5, with D perhaps TRBD2 (6 bases). Between the trimmed V and J ends, which lost 3 bases and 1 base, there was a span of 13 bases. CDR3 length: 15 amino acids. Per the germline V gene, CDR1 is SGHNT and CDR2 is YYREEE (reference sequence). The CDR3, as DNA: TGTGCCAGCAGCTCGTGGGGCGGGGTCCAAGAGACCCAGTACTTC. Protein product: CASSSWGGVQETQYF.

This clone was observed a single time. The rearrangement joins TRBV28 to TRBJ1-2; D is uncertain. The CDR3 spans 13 residues. Trimming removed 5 bases at V and 5 bases at J, with 12 bases between. Germline V gene lookup returns CDR1 MDHEN and CDR2 SYDVKM. DNA for the CDR3: TGTGCCAGCAGTCCAGGACCGCTGTATGGCTACACCTTC. Translation: CASSPGPLYGYTF.

The rearrangement links TRBV28 to TRBJ2-2, with 11 bases lining up with TRBD1. CDR1 is MDHEN and CDR2 is SYDVKM in the germline V gene. V lost 8 bases and J lost 7; bases outside the gene matches: 3. The CDR3 covers 13 residues. In DNA, the CDR3 is TGTGCCAGCGGACAGGGGGCTGGCGGGGAGCTGTTTTTT. The encoded protein is CASGQGAGGELFF.

The rearrangement links TRBV5-5 to TRBJ2-2; D not resolved. The germline gives CDR1 SGHKS, CDR2 YYEKEE (reference sequence). V lost 4 bases to trimming and J lost 4 bases, with 5 bases between them. The CDR3 is 12 amino acids. CDR3 sequence (DNA): TGTGCCAGCAGCCCGGCCACCGGGGAGCTGTTTTTT. Residues: CASSPATGELFF. Combining the CDR3 with reference TRBV5-5 and TRBJ2-2 gives the whole variable domain DAGVTQSPTHLIKTRGQQVTLRCSPISGHKSVSWYQQVLGQGPQFIFQYYEKEERGRGNFPDRFSARQFPNYSSELNVNALLLGDSALYLCASSPATGELFFGEGSRLTVL.

The chain couples TRBV2 to TRBJ1-6; D possibly corresponds to TRBD1 (5 bases). Germline V gives CDR1 SNHLY, CDR2 FYNNEI. CDR3 size: 15 residues. The germline V and J ends were trimmed by 3 bases and 7 bases, with 13 bases remaining between them. The CDR3 loop reads CASSDVGGENSPLHF. In DNA form, the CDR3 reads TGTGCCAGCAGTGACGTTGGGGGGGAAAATTCACCCCTCCACTTT.

About this clone itself: The junction departs from the called germline gene at one end, perhaps through a read error. This rearrangement joins TRBV19 to TRBJ1-4, with D perhaps TRBD1 (5 bases). This CDR3 spans 15 amino acids. The germline gives CDR1 LNHDA, CDR2 SQIVND (reference sequence). CDR3 nucleotides: TGTGCCAGTAGCATAGGCGGGGGGATTAATGAAAAACTGTTTTTT. Translation gives CASSIGGGINEKLFF.

This chain connects TRBV19 to TRBJ1-5; D gene unclear. The CDR3 covers 13 residues. V was cut by 4 bases and J by 4 bases, with 8 bases left in between. CDR1 is LNHDA and CDR2 is SQIVND in the germline V gene (reference sequence). This chain's CDR3 is CASSNTVNQPQHF. CDR3 coding DNA: TGTGCCAGTAGTAACACAGTTAATCAGCCCCAGCATTTT.

This chain links TRBV6-5 with TRBJ1-2; TRBD1 aligns across 7 bases. CDR1 is MNHEY, CDR2 SVGAGI, per germline. V lost 6 bases to trimming and J lost 5 bases; unmatched junction nucleotides: 12. This CDR3 is built from 15 residues. CDR3 residues: CASSRRWGTAYGYTF. The CDR3 DNA follows: TGTGCCAGCAGCCGGCGTTGGGGGACAGCTTATGGCTACACCTTC.

The CDR3 loop reads CASSFNAGSPLHF. The CDR3 bases are TGCGCCAGCAGCTTCAACGCTGGGTCACCCCTCCACTTT. This rearrangement joins TRBV5-1 to TRBJ1-6; the D is unclear. Germline CDR1 and CDR2: SGHRS and YFSETQ. With 2 bases removed from V and 10 bases from J, the gap between germline ends came to 10 bases. The CDR3 is 13 amino acids. Looking up the rest from reference TRBV5-1 and TRBJ1-6 gives the full variable domain: KAGVTQTPRYLIKTRGQQVTLSCSPISGHRSVSWYQQTPGQGLQFLFEYFSETQRNKGNFPGRFSGRQFSNSRSEMNVSTLELGDSALYLCASSFNAGSPLHFGNGTRLTVT.

This clone was counted a few times. The genes are TRBV5-1 and TRBJ2-7; D tentatively fits TRBD1 or TRBD2 (6 bases each). CDR3 length: 14 residues. Trimming pared 0 bases from V and 7 bases from J, leaving 14 bases between. Germline CDR1 reads SGHRS; CDR2 reads YFSETQ. This CDR3 reads CASSLEGGRVEQYF. DNA for the CDR3: TGCGCCAGCAGCTTGGAGGGGGGACGGGTGGAGCAGTACTTC.

This clone was observed a single time. The V call is TRBV6-5, the J call TRBJ2-5, with TRBD1 matching 7 bases. Germline V gene sequence: CDR1 MNHEY, CDR2 SVGAGI. V was pared by 2 bases and J by 4 bases, with 4 bases of the junction left unmatched. This CDR3 comprises 14 residues. The CDR3 sequence: CASSYDRAGETQYF. The CDR3 region has the DNA TGTGCCAGCAGTTACGACAGGGCAGGAGAGACCCAGTACTTC.

The chain is built from TRBV18 and TRBJ1-6; no reliable D call. V was clipped by 0 bases and J by 11 bases, with 11 bases between them. The CDR3 runs to 14 residues. Germline V gives CDR1 KGHSH, CDR2 LQKENI. This chain's CDR3 is CASSPPLAATPLHF. CDR3 coding DNA: TGTGCCAGCTCACCACCGTTGGCGGCAACACCCCTCCACTTT.

A note on this clone: No conserved phenylalanine or tryptophan is present at the end of the CDR3, so a read error is the likely explanation. The chain uses TRBV18 and TRBJ1-6; D is possibly TRBD1 (6 bases). This CDR3 comprises 13 residues. V was pared by 4 bases and J by 7 bases, with 8 bases between. Germline V gene sequence: CDR1 KGHSH, CDR2 LQKENI. The CDR3, as DNA: TGTGCCAGCTCACGTGGGACAAATTCACCCCTCCACCTT. This translates into CASSRGTNSPLHL.